This TCR beta chain appears in the sequencing data of a study of cytomegalovirus exposure and HLA in healthy donors. Regarding the study as a whole: As was reported, the classifier diagnosed cytomegalovirus status with high specificity and sensitivity. In all likelihood, a cluster of highly shared sequence variants was a sequencing artifact. Later, an analysis found that common viral pathogens appeared to be linked with several of the most significant clusters.

This clone occurred once. What it binds is not known. A multiplex PCR was run with 60 Vbeta primers and 13 Jbeta primers. TCRdb keeps only in-frame clones here, not all; method: immunoSEQ multiplex PCR. This sample carries some 90,000 clones, about three quarters of them seen once, and the ten largest clones take approximately 8.9%. V lost 6 bases to trimming and J lost 2 bases; unmatched junction nucleotides: 7. The CDR3 is made up of 17 amino acids. The V gene's germline CDR1 is LNHDA and CDR2 SQIVND (reference sequence). These donors counted as nominally healthy when sampled, but unrecorded immune exposures were likely.

Sequenced sample: PBMCs. This sequence originates from a man aged 55 to 70 in good health and CMV-seronegative. V and J are TRBV19 and TRBJ2-2, with 12 bases aligning to TRBD2. CDR3 loop: CASRFRGLAGNTGELFF. The CDR3 DNA is TGTGCCAGTAGATTCCGCGGACTAGCGGGAAACACCGGGGAGCTGTTTTTT.